This entry is about one T cell receptor (beta chain). The record originates from a study of shared clonotypes between healthy human individuals. Data came from immunoSEQ multiplex PCR; TCRdb stores just in-frame clones and leaves some out. The sample lists 1,400,000 or so clones; approximately 98.5% were seen once. This TCR was sampled from a man aged 25-45 years in good health. Sequencing was carried out using naive CD4+ T cells sorted from blood. Described subset: CD45RA+ positively selected.

In nucleotides, the CDR3 is TGTGCCAGCTCACCGACTGCTAGCGGCCTCGTTAATGAGCAGTTCTTC. The encoded protein is CASSPTASGLVNEQFF. V usage is TRBV18 and J usage is TRBJ2-1, with 7 bases matching TRBD2. This CDR3 has 16 amino acids. The germline V gene encodes CDR1 KGHSH and CDR2 LQKENI. Trimming cost V 3 bases and J 7 bases; bases outside gene matches: 12.